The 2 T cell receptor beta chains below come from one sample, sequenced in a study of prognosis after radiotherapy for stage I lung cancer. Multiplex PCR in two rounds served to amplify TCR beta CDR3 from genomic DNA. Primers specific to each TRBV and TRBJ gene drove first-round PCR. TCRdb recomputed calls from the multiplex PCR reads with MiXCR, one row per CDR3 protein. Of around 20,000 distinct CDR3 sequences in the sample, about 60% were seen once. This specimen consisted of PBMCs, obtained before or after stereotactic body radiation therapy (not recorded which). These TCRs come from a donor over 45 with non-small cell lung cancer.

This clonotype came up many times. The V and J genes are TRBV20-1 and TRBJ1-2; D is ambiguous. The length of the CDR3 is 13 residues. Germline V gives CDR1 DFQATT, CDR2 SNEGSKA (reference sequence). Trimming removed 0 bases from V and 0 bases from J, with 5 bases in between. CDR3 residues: CSARDRANYGYTF. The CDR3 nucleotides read TGCAGTGCTAGAGACCGAGCTAACTATGGCTACACCTTC.

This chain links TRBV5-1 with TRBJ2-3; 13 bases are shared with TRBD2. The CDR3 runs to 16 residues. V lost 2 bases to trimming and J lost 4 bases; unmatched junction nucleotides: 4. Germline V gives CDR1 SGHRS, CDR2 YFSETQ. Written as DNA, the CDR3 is TGCGCCAGCAGCTTACAGGGACTAGCGGGATCAGATACGCAGTATTTT. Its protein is CASSLQGLAGSDTQYF.